A single sample is the source of the 9 T cell receptor beta chains below, sequenced in a study of graft-versus-host responses after intestinal transplantation. Repertoires were generated with immunoSEQ multiplex PCR, while TCRdb's copy carries only in-frame clones and drops some. Of tens of thousands of clones listed, roughly four fifths are singletons. These TCRs' antigens remain unknown. The material sequenced was unstimulated CD8+ T cells sorted from spleen or lymph node cells, taken before intestinal transplant. Source of these receptors: a human donor who received an intestinal transplant.

The chain has TRBV28 and TRBJ2-7, with 7 bases aligning to TRBD2. The trim removed 7 bases at V and 5 bases at J, leaving 17 bases unmatched. Germline lookup yields CDR1 MDHEN and CDR2 SYDVKM. CDR3 size: 16 residues. In DNA form, the CDR3 reads TGTGCCAGCACCATCCCGGGGGGATCAGGGAGAAACGAGCAGTACTTC. Its translation: CASTIPGGSGRNEQYF.

V gene TRBV6-1 combines with J gene TRBJ1-2; D gene uncertain. The ends were cut back, 0 bases at V and 4 bases at J, with 18 bases in the middle. CDR1 is MNHNS and CDR2 is SASEGT in the germline V gene. The CDR3 is 17 residues long. CDR3: CASSEARGQQHGYGYTF. CDR3 nucleotides: TGTGCCAGCAGTGAAGCGCGGGGTCAGCAACATGGCTATGGCTACACCTTC.

The chain has TRBV7-9 and TRBJ2-2, with 9 bases fitting TRBD1. Germline CDR1 is SEHNR and CDR2 is FQNEAQ (reference sequence). The CDR3 has 19 residues. V lost 6 bases to trimming and J lost 5 bases; unmatched junction nucleotides: 19. The CDR3 region is CASRRVGTGGARMTGELFF. The CDR3 nucleotides are TGTGCCAGCAGGCGGGTGGGTACAGGGGGCGCAAGGATGACCGGGGAGCTGTTTTTT. The whole variable domain, filled in from reference TRBV7-9 and TRBJ2-2, reads DTGVSQNPRHKITKRGQNVTFRCDPISEHNRLYWYRQTLGQGPEFLTYFQNEAQLEKSRLLSDRFSAERPKGSFSTLEIQRTEQGDSAMYLCASRRVGTGGARMTGELFFGEGSRLTVL.

CDR3 protein: CAWVQGASLNTEAFF. CDR3 bases: TGTGCCTGGGTTCAGGGGGCCTCTCTGAACACTGAAGCTTTCTTT. The V gene is TRBV30, the J gene TRBJ1-1; TRBD1 matches 8 bases. With V trimmed by 5 bases and J by 0 bases, 8 bases remained unmatched. The V gene's germline CDR1 is GTSNPN and CDR2 SVGIG (reference sequence). The length of the CDR3 is 15 residues.

The gene calls are TRBV6-5 and TRBJ2-7; D is perhaps TRBD1 or TRBD2 (5 bases each). Germline assignment: CDR1 MNHEY and CDR2 SVGAGI. V was trimmed by 4 bases and J by 3 bases, leaving 10 bases between them. The CDR3 loop spans 13 amino acids. The CDR3 region is CASSWGRLYEQYF. CDR3 coding DNA: TGTGCCAGCAGTTGGGGACGGCTCTACGAGCAGTACTTC.

The CDR3 region has the DNA TGTGCCAGCAGCTTAGAAGGGAGCAATGAGCAGTTCTTC. It codes for CASSLEGSNEQFF. This rearrangement joins TRBV11-1 to TRBJ2-1; tentative D call: TRBD2 (5 bases). Germline assignment: CDR1 SGHAT and CDR2 FQDESV (reference sequence). The V gene lost 1 base and the J gene lost 6 bases, with 7 bases spanning the gap. CDR3 length: 13 residues.

The chain is built from TRBV6-1 and TRBJ2-5; 7 nucleotides agree with TRBD1. Trimming removed 2 bases from V and 0 bases from J; junction bases left unmatched: 9. From germline, CDR1 is MNHNS and CDR2 SASEGT. The CDR3 sequence is 17 residues long. DNA of the CDR3: TGTGCCAGCAGTGAAACCGGGACAGATATGTACCAAGAGACCCAGTACTTC. Translating it yields CASSETGTDMYQETQYF.

This clone has a handful of counts. The V call is TRBV28, the J call TRBJ1-2; no definite D call. CDR3 size: 16 residues. The germline V and J ends were trimmed by 3 bases and 4 bases, with 18 bases remaining between them. Germline CDR1 and CDR2: MDHEN and SYDVKM. In DNA, the CDR3 is TGTGCCAGCAGTTTTAGAGTGCCGGAGTACAGCTATGGCTACACCTTC. Translation gives CASSFRVPEYSYGYTF.

The chain links TRBV19 to TRBJ2-1; 10 positions match TRBD1. Germline-derived CDR1 and CDR2 are LNHDA and SQIVND (reference sequence). The CDR3 covers 15 residues. Losses at the gene ends were 6 bases for V and 2 bases for J; bases not matched to a gene: 4. CDR3 region: CASSTDRGPYNEQFF. The CDR3 DNA reads as TGTGCCAGTAGCACTGACAGGGGGCCCTACAATGAGCAGTTCTTC.